This paragraph reports one T cell receptor (beta chain). Its antigen is still unknown. 60 Vbeta and 13 Jbeta primers were used in PCR. This table comes from immunoSEQ multiplex PCR, and its TCRdb copy is limited to in-frame clones, with some not included. Of about 89,000 clones in the sample, about two thirds were seen once. The sample is drawn from a study of cytomegalovirus exposure and HLA in healthy donors. Study overall: There were 100 million to 130 million unique TCR beta sequences, drawn from 180 million or so T cells, in an earlier analysis. Points from the study as a whole: TRBV6-2, TRBV6-3 and other indistinguishable V segments were excluded.

Germline CDR1 and CDR2: KGHSH and LQKENI. V was pared by 2 bases and J by 8 bases, with 15 bases between. The CDR3 has 14 residues. The sequence was collected from a human donor in good health. Sequencing was done on a sample of PBMCs. This rearrangement joins TRBV18 to TRBJ1-2, with D perhaps matching TRBD1 (5 bases). CDR3 residues: CASSPLGREDGYTF. In nucleotides, the CDR3 is TGTGCCAGCTCACCATTGGGCAGGGAGGACGGCTACACCTTC.